These T cell receptor beta chains were read from a single sample in a study of blood T cell repertoires in COVID-19. Produced via immunoSEQ multiplex PCR; TCRdb's table is partial and in-frame only. This table has fewer than 65,000 clones, roughly nine tenths appearing once. The sequenced sample consisted of peripheral blood. These receptors were taken from a man in his 60s with acute or convalescent COVID-19. The CDR3 runs from the conserved cysteine through the conserved F or W. The D gene is left open where the match is weak. Clone size is given for some rows only: seen once, a few or many times, or a class if the clone is expanded.

abundance,j_gene,v_gene,d_gene,CDR3nt,CDR3aa
once,TRBJ2-1,TRBV2,TRBD2,TGTGCCAGCAGCGCGGCGCGGGGGAGCTCCTACAATGAGCAGTTCTTC,CASSAARGSSYNEQFF
.,TRBJ1-1,TRBV5-1,.,TGCGCCAGCAGCGACCAGGGGATTAAGGCTGAAGCTTTCTTT,CASSDQGIKAEAFF
.,TRBJ1-1,TRBV18,TRBD1,TGTGCCAGCTCACACGAGGGGGCGAACACTGAAGCTTTCTTT,CASSHEGANTEAFF
.,TRBJ1-3,TRBV9,.,TGTGCCAGCAGCGCCACAGATTCTGGAAACACCATATATTTT,CASSATDSGNTIYF
.,TRBJ1-1,TRBV6-1,.,TGTGCCAGCAGTGAAGCCTTGGAGGTTCTTAACACTGAAGCTTTCTTT,CASSEALEVLNTEAFF
.,TRBJ2-2,TRBV4-1,.,TGCGCCAGCAGCCCTCAGGGAGGCTCGAACACCGGGGAGCTGTTTTTT,CASSPQGGSNTGELFF
.,TRBJ1-2,TRBV2,.,TGTGCCAGCAGTGAAGAAGGCGTAGGGGGTGGATATGGCTACACCTTC,CASSEEGVGGGYGYTF
.,TRBJ1-2,TRBV19,.,TGTGCCAGTAGTCCAGGGGATCGGTATGGCTACACCTTC,CASSPGDRYGYTF
.,TRBJ1-4,TRBV6-6,.,TGTGCCAGCAGTGGCCGGGTTGAGGAAAAACTGTTTTTT,CASSGRVEEKLFF
once,TRBJ2-1,TRBV9,TRBD1,TGTGCCAGCAGCCCGGCGACAGGGAGTTACAATGAGCAGTTCTTC,CASSPATGSYNEQFF
.,TRBJ2-7,TRBV7-9,TRBD2,TGTGCCAGCAGCCCAGGACTAGCGGGGGGTTCCTACGAGCAGTACTTC,CASSPGLAGGSYEQYF
.,TRBJ2-1,TRBV12-5,.,TGTGCTAGTGGTTTCGAGGGGGCCTACAATGAGCAGTTCTTC,CASGFEGAYNEQFF
.,TRBJ1-4,TRBV2,TRBD1,TGTGCCAGCAGAGAACAGGGGGCGATAGGAGAAAAACTGTTTTTT,CASREQGAIGEKLFF
.,TRBJ2-3,TRBV24-1,TRBD1,TGTGCCATCCGGACAGGGGGCTTTCAGGCAGCAGATACGCAGTATTTT,CAIRTGGFQAADTQYF
.,TRBJ2-3,TRBV30,TRBD1,TGTGCCTGGGGACGGGACAGTTCTAGCACAGATACGCAGTATTTT,CAWGRDSSSTDTQYF
.,TRBJ2-3,TRBV5-1,.,TGCGCCAGCAGCTCCTACAGCTTCAGTGCTAGCACAGATACGCAGTATTTT,CASSSYSFSASTDTQYF
.,TRBJ1-3,TRBV18,.,TGTGCCAGCTCACCCCTCCAGGGGCACTCTGGAAACACCATATATTTT,CASSPLQGHSGNTIYF
.,TRBJ1-1,TRBV30,TRBD1,TGTGCCTGGAGCATGACAGGGGTGAACACTGAAGCTTTCTTT,CAWSMTGVNTEAFF
once,TRBJ1-4,TRBV4-2,TRBD1,TGTGCCAGCAGCCAAGATCCGGGACAGCGTGAAAAACTGTTTTTT,CASSQDPGQREKLFF
.,TRBJ2-3,TRBV6-5,TRBD1,TGTGCCAGCAGGGACAGGGGGCATGCAGATACGCAGTATTTT,CASRDRGHADTQYF
few,TRBJ2-3,TRBV5-1,TRBD1,TGCGCCAGCAGCTTGGTCCCTGGGGACAGGGAAATAGATACGCAGTATTTT,CASSLVPGDREIDTQYF
.,TRBJ1-1,TRBV11-2,.,TGTGCCAGCAGAGTGACAGGGAACACTGAAGCTTTCTTT,CASRVTGNTEAFF
.,TRBJ1-2,TRBV6-6,.,TGTGCCAGCAGTTCGGTCCTTATCTCGGAGAGTTATGGCTACACCTTC,CASSSVLISESYGYTF